The clone carrying this TCR beta chain was seen ten or more times. This entry belongs to a study of HIV-infected children after antiretroviral therapy interruption. In the study overall: Interruption-arm samples span weeks 0, 12, interruption end (24 or 48), and about 3 years post-study.

Unique molecular identifiers were included in an RNA-based 3' RACE TCR library. Each CDR3 protein gets one entry after TCRdb re-called the 3' RACE reads with MiXCR. This sample carries more than 35,000 distinct CDR3 sequences, less than 8.5% of them seen once, and the ten largest clones take around 1%. CDR3 length equals 16 residues. The trim removed 2 bases at V and 6 bases at J, leaving 12 bases unmatched. CDR1 SGHNT and CDR2 YYREEE come from the germline V gene (reference sequence). Specified treatment: PENTA 11 planned treatment interruption arm or continuous ART arm. Naive CD4+ CD45RA+ CD45RO- T cells were sorted from thawed PBMCs.

The clonotype was recovered from a pool of human donors with HIV. The sequencing here drew on CD45RA+ CD4+ T cells from PBMCs, pooled from several time points, taken from a donor given antiretroviral therapy, either interrupted or continuous. Specified subset: naive CD4+ CD45RA+ CD45RO- T cells. The chain couples TRBV5-4 to TRBJ2-3, with 7 bases identical to TRBD2. DNA for the CDR3: TGTGCCAGCAGCTTCGGTGGGAGGGCCTCGTTGGATACGCAGTATTTT. Translation: CASSFGGRASLDTQYF.